Following are 30 T cell receptor beta chains from one sample sequenced in a study of Graves' ophthalmopathy and Graves' hyperthyroidism. TCR beta CDR3 regions were amplified from RNA transcripts. An opening RT-PCR round employed HTBI primers and preceded a second-round multiplex PCR. One entry per CDR3 protein results from TCRdb running MiXCR on the multiplex PCR reads. The table records under 350,000 distinct CDR3 sequences, under 20% of them present only once. The specimen sequenced was peripheral blood. Source of these receptors: an adult man with Graves' ophthalmopathy.

With regard to this clonotype: Given a much more abundant clone one base away, this may be a read error. V and J are TRBV6-1 and TRBJ2-5, with 10 positions matching TRBD1. The trim removed 4 bases at V and 9 bases at J, leaving 5 bases unmatched. Per germline, CDR1 MNHNS and CDR2 SASEGT. CDR3 size: 13 residues. The CDR3 sequence: CASSGQGAGAQYF. DNA of the CDR3: TGTGCCAGCAGTGGACAGGGGGCAGGGGCCCAGTACTTC.

Ten or more counts support this clonotype. The chain joins TRBV30 to TRBJ1-6; 10 nucleotides agree with TRBD1. J lost 7 bases, V lost 0 bases, and 9 bases had no gene match. Per the germline V gene, CDR1 is GTSNPN and CDR2 is SVGIG (reference sequence). The CDR3 has 17 amino acids. CDR3 coding DNA: TGTGCCTGGAGTGTTTCCCGGACAGGGGGGCTGAATTCACCCCTCCACTTT. The encoded protein is CAWSVSRTGGLNSPLHF.

At least ten counts were recorded for this clonotype. The CDR3 bases are TGCAGCGTTGAAGATCACACGGAGGGGACTGAAGCTTTCTTT. It encodes CSVEDHTEGTEAFF. The rearrangement joins TRBV29-1 to TRBJ1-1; tentative D call: TRBD1 (5 bases). The V end was cut by 0 bases, the J end by 5 bases, with 13 bases between. The CDR3 consists of 14 residues. Germline V gene data show CDR1 as SQVTM and CDR2 as ANQGSEA. Drawing the rest from reference TRBV29-1 and TRBJ1-1, the complete variable domain is SAVISQKPSRDICQRGTSLTIQCQVDSQVTMMFWYRQQPGQSLTLIATANQGSEATYESGFVIDKFPISRPNLTFSTLTVSNMSPEDSSIYLCSVEDHTEGTEAFFGQGTRLTVV.

This clonotype was recorded at least ten times. The chain combines TRBV24-1 with TRBJ1-5, with D hard to call. The CDR3 is 12 residues long. The V end was cut by 4 bases, the J end by 3 bases, with 3 bases between. The germline gives CDR1 KGHDR, CDR2 SFDVKD. The CDR3 nucleotides read TGTGCCACCAGTGAAGCCAATCAGCCCCAGCATTTT. This encodes CATSEANQPQHF.

V is TRBV12-3 or TRBV12-4 and J is TRBJ1-1; 8 bases are shared with TRBD1. The CDR3 runs 15 residues. Trimming at V came to 4 bases and at J to 4 bases, leaving 8 bases not matched to a gene. CDR3 region: CASSSQGARGTEAFF. As DNA, the CDR3 is TGTGCCAGCAGTTCCCAGGGGGCGCGGGGCACTGAAGCTTTCTTT.

This clonotype was counted many times. The gene calls are TRBV7-2 and TRBJ1-2; maybe TRBD1 (6 bases). The CDR3 is 15 residues long. Germline-derived CDR1 and CDR2 are SGHTA and FQGNSA. The V end lost 2 bases, the J end lost 4 bases, and 14 bases lay between the germline ends. The CDR3 nucleotides read TGTGCCAGCAGCTTACCTACAGGGTCGACCTATGGCTACACCTTC. Translated: CASSLPTGSTYGYTF.

There are many counts of this clonotype. The chain is built from TRBV7-9 and TRBJ2-5, with D hard to call. Germline V CDR1 and CDR2: SEHNR, FQNEAQ (reference sequence). CDR3 length equals 14 residues. Between the trimmed V and J ends, which lost 2 bases and 2 bases, there was a span of 9 bases. CDR3 residues: CASSLYPGQETQYF. CDR3 bases: TGTGCCAGCAGCTTATATCCAGGACAAGAGACCCAGTACTTC.

This clonotype was seen ten or more times. In DNA, the CDR3 is TGCAGCGTTGGTCCAGGGGGCGTGGGCGAGCAGTACTTC. Its protein product is CSVGPGGVGEQYF. The chain uses TRBV29-1 and TRBJ2-7, with 8 bases aligning to TRBD1. The germline V gene has CDR1 SQVTM and CDR2 ANQGSEA. The V gene end was trimmed by 4 bases and the J gene end by 6 bases; junction bases not matched to a gene: 8. The CDR3 sequence is 13 residues long.

In its sample, this clonotype was seen many times. The chain's CDR3 is CASSRNRGLETQYF. The CDR3 DNA sequence: TGCGCCAGCAGCCGAAACAGGGGGCTGGAGACCCAGTACTTC. The V and J genes are TRBV5-1 and TRBJ2-5; 9 bases fit TRBD1. V was pared by 4 bases and J by 5 bases, with 6 bases of the junction left unmatched. CDR3 size: 14 residues. From germline, CDR1 is SGHRS and CDR2 YFSETQ.

At least ten counts were recorded for this clonotype. The chain uses TRBV11-2 and TRBJ2-7; the D is unclear. Germline lookup yields CDR1 SGHAT and CDR2 FQNNGV. CDR3 length: 17 residues. Trimming left V 1 base short and J 3 bases short, with 19 bases between. The CDR3 protein is CASSLGAGGVAFYEQYF. Written as DNA, the CDR3 is TGTGCCAGCAGCTTAGGAGCCGGCGGAGTGGCCTTCTACGAGCAGTACTTC.

This clonotype was detected ten times or more. This chain connects TRBV19 to TRBJ2-7; TRBD1 matches 7 bases. The J segment lost 4 bases and the V segment lost 9 bases, leaving 6 bases of the junction unmatched. Germline-derived CDR1 and CDR2 are LNHDA and SQIVND (reference sequence). The CDR3 extends over 12 amino acids. The DNA for the CDR3 is TGTGCCAGCGGGACAGTTGGGTACGAGCAGTACTTC. Protein sequence: CASGTVGYEQYF.

Many counts were recorded for this clonotype. The V and J genes are TRBV5-1 and TRBJ2-7; no firm D call. This CDR3 is 14 amino acids long. CDR1 and CDR2 from the germline V gene are SGHRS and YFSETQ. V was trimmed by 0 bases and J by 2 bases, leaving 9 bases between them. The CDR3 protein is CASSLEAQTYEQYF. CDR3 DNA: TGCGCCAGCAGCTTGGAAGCACAGACCTACGAGCAGTACTTC.

This clonotype has at least ten counts. The chain employs TRBV6-1 and TRBJ2-5; 11 positions agree with TRBD2. Losses at the gene ends were 1 base for V and 5 bases for J; bases not matched to a gene: 6. This CDR3 comprises 16 residues. Germline CDR1 is MNHNS and CDR2 is SASEGT. In DNA, the CDR3 is TGTGCCAGCAGTGAAGAAGGGACTAGCGGCCCGGAGACCCAGTACTTC. Translation gives CASSEEGTSGPETQYF.

Comments on this clonotype: This CDR3 is missing its conserved last phenylalanine or tryptophan, likely due to a read error. The rearrangement uses TRBV11-1 and TRBJ1-1; 8 bases fit TRBD1. The CDR3 is 15 residues long. Germline V gene data show CDR1 as SGHAT and CDR2 as FQDESV (reference sequence). The CDR3 loop reads CASTLSGGRDTEAFS. The CDR3 DNA sequence: TGCGCCAGCACCTTATCAGGGGGCAGGGACACTGAAGCTTTCTCT.

The rearrangement joins TRBV2 to TRBJ1-2, with TRBD1 matching 8 bases. CDR1 SNHLY and CDR2 FYNNEI come from the germline V gene. This CDR3 comprises 14 residues. V was clipped by 3 bases and J by 3 bases; unmatched bases: 3. The CDR3 loop is CASSDRGRDYGYTF. CDR3 sequence (DNA): TGTGCCAGCAGTGACAGGGGGCGCGACTATGGCTACACCTTC.

This clonotype has at least ten counts. The chain employs TRBV6-2 or TRBV6-3 and TRBJ1-2; TRBD1 aligns across 7 bases. The ends lost 6 bases at V and 6 bases at J; junction bases unmatched: 13. CDR3 size: 15 residues. Germline V gene sequence: CDR1 MNHEY, CDR2 SVGEGT. CDR3 in DNA: TGTGCCAGCAGCACCGACAGGGATGATGTTGATGGCTACACCTTC. It encodes CASSTDRDDVDGYTF.

This clonotype was found many times. The rearrangement links TRBV5-1 to TRBJ2-7; 11 bases are a match to TRBD2. CDR3 length: 14 amino acids. V dropped 6 bases and J dropped 1; count of bases not matched to a gene: 3. The germline V gene has CDR1 SGHRS and CDR2 YFSETQ. The CDR3 region has the DNA TGCGCCAGCACCAGGACTAGCGGGTCCTACGAGCAGTACTTC. As protein: CASTRTSGSYEQYF. Complete variable domain (other parts from reference TRBV5-1 and TRBJ2-7): KAGVTQTPRYLIKTRGQQVTLSCSPISGHRSVSWYQQTPGQGLQFLFEYFSETQRNKGNFPGRFSGRQFSNSRSEMNVSTLELGDSALYLCASTRTSGSYEQYFGPGTRLTVT.

The sample holds many counts of this clonotype. The V gene is TRBV24-1, the J gene TRBJ1-5; D might be TRBD1 (5 bases). V was pared by 3 bases and J by 8 bases, with 10 bases between. The CDR3 totals 13 residues. CDR1 KGHDR and CDR2 SFDVKD come from the germline V gene. The CDR3 bases are TGTGCCACCAGTGATCGAATAGGGGAGCCCCAGCATTTT. It yields the protein CATSDRIGEPQHF.

At least ten counts were recorded for this clonotype. The chain is built from TRBV30 and TRBJ1-1; D is unclear. V lost 0 bases and J 9 bases, leaving 8 bases between the germline ends. The length of the CDR3 is 11 residues. Germline V gene data show CDR1 as GTSNPN and CDR2 as SVGIG (reference sequence). The CDR3 nucleotides are TGTGCCTGGAGTGTACAGCCGAAAGCTTTCTTT. Protein product: CAWSVQPKAFF.

This clonotype has at least ten counts. The chain combines TRBV6-2 or TRBV6-3 with TRBJ1-5, with unresolved D. This CDR3 has 11 amino acids. Per the germline V gene, CDR1 is MNHEY and CDR2 is SVGEGT. Trimming shortened V by 5 bases and J by 6 bases, and 5 bases separated the two germline ends. The CDR3 sequence is CASSDGQPQHF. The CDR3 DNA is TGTGCCAGCAGTGACGGTCAGCCCCAGCATTTT.

This clonotype was seen many times. The rearrangement links TRBV6-1 to TRBJ1-3, with a possible D match to TRBD1 (5 bases). V was trimmed by 4 bases and J by 4 bases, leaving 11 bases between them. Germline V gene lookup returns CDR1 MNHNS and CDR2 SASEGT. This CDR3 is 14 amino acids long. Written as DNA, the CDR3 is TGTGCCAGCAGTGCCTACAGGAAGGGAAACACCATATATTTT. Protein product: CASSAYRKGNTIYF.

This clonotype was seen at least ten times. V gene TRBV14 combines with J gene TRBJ1-6, with TRBD1 matching 7 bases. CDR3 size: 20 residues. After removal of 2 bases from V and 0 bases from J, the junction contained 13 bases not matched to a gene. Germline assignment: CDR1 SGHDN and CDR2 FVKESK. The CDR3, as DNA: TGTGCCAGCAGCCAACTAACCGGGACAGAGAATAGCTCCTATAATTCACCCCTCCACTTT. It specifies CASSQLTGTENSSYNSPLHF. Drawing the rest from reference TRBV14 and TRBJ1-6, the complete variable domain is EAGVTQFPSHSVIEKGQTVTLRCDPISGHDNLYWYRRVMGKEIKFLLHFVKESKQDESGMPNNRFLAERTGGTYSTLKVQPAELEDSGVYFCASSQLTGTENSSYNSPLHFGNGTRLTVT.

This clonotype was counted at least ten times. The rearrangement joins TRBV27 to TRBJ1-2, with D unclear. Germline assignment: CDR1 MNHEY and CDR2 SMNVEV (reference sequence). The CDR3 is 13 residues long. Trimming cost V 0 bases and J 9 bases, with 11 bases left between them. The CDR3 DNA reads TGTGCCAGCAGTTTATCGACTCAGGCCCGCTACACCTTC. Protein sequence: CASSLSTQARYTF.

There are many counts of this clonotype. This chain uses TRBV27 with TRBJ2-7; D is possibly TRBD1 or TRBD2 (5 bases each). Germline CDR1 reads MNHEY; CDR2 reads SMNVEV (reference sequence). The V gene lost 5 bases and the J gene lost 5 bases, with 7 bases spanning the gap. This CDR3 has 11 amino acids. The CDR3 sequence: CASSRGHEQYF. The DNA of the CDR3 is TGTGCCAGCAGTAGGGGACACGAGCAGTACTTC.

This clonotype was counted many times. J is TRBJ1-1 and V is TRBV5-1; 9 bases are a match to TRBD1. J lost 6 bases, V lost 4 bases, and 7 bases had no gene match. CDR1 SGHRS and CDR2 YFSETQ come from the germline V gene. The CDR3 is 14 residues long. The CDR3 loop reads CASSRGQGGAEAFF. CDR3 coding DNA: TGCGCCAGCAGCAGGGGACAGGGAGGGGCTGAAGCTTTCTTT.

This clonotype was recorded at least ten times. The gene calls are TRBV28 and TRBJ1-2; tentative D call: TRBD1 (6 bases). V lost 7 bases, J lost 5 bases, and 20 bases lay in between. CDR3 length equals 15 residues. Germline CDR1 and CDR2: MDHEN and SYDVKM. The CDR3 sequence is CASTLPGATGYGYTF. As DNA, the CDR3 is TGTGCCAGCACTCTCCCAGGGGCAACGGGTTATGGCTACACCTTC.

This CDR3 reads CASSSTSQVFNTEAFF. The DNA of the CDR3 is TGTGCCAGCAGCTCGACCTCCCAGGTGTTTAACACTGAAGCTTTCTTT. The chain carries TRBV4-2 and TRBJ1-1; D is ambiguous. Trimming removed 5 bases from V and 2 bases from J, with 18 bases in between. This CDR3 region has 16 residues. Germline-derived CDR1 and CDR2 are LGHNA and YNFKEQ.

This clonotype showed up many times. This chain links TRBV10-3 with TRBJ1-5; D unresolved. Germline V gene lookup returns CDR1 ENHRY and CDR2 SYGVKD. Trimming removed 8 bases at V and 3 bases at J, with 8 bases between. CDR3 length: 12 residues. CDR3 protein: CAIGRDNQPQHF. CDR3 nucleotide sequence: TGTGCCATCGGACGAGACAATCAGCCCCAGCATTTT.

There are many counts of this clonotype. The chain links TRBV11-2 to TRBJ2-4, with D possibly being TRBD1 or TRBD2 (5 bases each). CDR3 length: 19 amino acids. The germline V gene encodes CDR1 SGHAT and CDR2 FQNNGV. Trimming removed 1 base at V and 1 base at J, with 20 bases between. This chain's CDR3 is CASSLGGSGGMRAKNIQYF. For the CDR3, the DNA is TGTGCCAGCAGCTTAGGAGGAAGTGGGGGAATGAGGGCCAAAAACATTCAGTACTTC.

The table lists this clonotype with many counts. The V and J genes are TRBV30 and TRBJ2-5; D is ambiguous. Trimming cost V 4 bases and J 2 bases, with 14 bases left between them. The CDR3 has 14 amino acids. Looked up from germline, CDR1 is GTSNPN and CDR2 is SVGIG (reference sequence). In nucleotides, the CDR3 is TGTGCCTGGAATGATGGGCTGTCTCAAGAGACCCAGTACTTC. As protein: CAWNDGLSQETQYF.